This section outlines one T cell receptor beta chain sequence together with its context. What it recognizes is unknown. Germline trimming cut 8 bases from V and 5 bases from J; bases unmatched to any gene: 13. From germline, CDR1 is MNHNS and CDR2 SASEGT. This CDR3 is 15 amino acids long. The data were taken from a study of vaccination and CD4 T cells after COVID-19. Study information: The post-COVID sampling time was a median about 95 days after diagnosis, ranging from 35 to 161. Overlapping peptides covering the spike proteins of SARS-CoV-2, HCoV-NL63, HCoV-OC43 and HCoV-229E were added to stimulate cells.

Stated treatment: roughly 10-day PBMC culture with coronavirus spike peptide pools or control peptides (ViraFEST assay). Study-wide results and limits: When vaccine-specific clones from convalescent patients were examined, 304 of 307 were spike mono-reactive.

Sequencing of cultured CD4+ T cell DNA used the Oncomine TCR Beta short-read assay. TCRdb analysed the PCR reads with MiXCR anew, one entry per CDR3 protein. The data hold nearly 25,000 distinct CDR3 sequences, with around 62% observed a single time. Material: CD4+ T cells from blood, cultured in vitro. This receptor was taken from a human donor who had recovered from COVID-19. The chain joins TRBV6-1 to TRBJ1-1; 8 bases fit TRBD1. The CDR3 nucleotides are TGTGCCAGCGCTTCACAGGGGGTTTTGAGAACTGAAGCTTTCTTT. Translated, it gives CASASQGVLRTEAFF.